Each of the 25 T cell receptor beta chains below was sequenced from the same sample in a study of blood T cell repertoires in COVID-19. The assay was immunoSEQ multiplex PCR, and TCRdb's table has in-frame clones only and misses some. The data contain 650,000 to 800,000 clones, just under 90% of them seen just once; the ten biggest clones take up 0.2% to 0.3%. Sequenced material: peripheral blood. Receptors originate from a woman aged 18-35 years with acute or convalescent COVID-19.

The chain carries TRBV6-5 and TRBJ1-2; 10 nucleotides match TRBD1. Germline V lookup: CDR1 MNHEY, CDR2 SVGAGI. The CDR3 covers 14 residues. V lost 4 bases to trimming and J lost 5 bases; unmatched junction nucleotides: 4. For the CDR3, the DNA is TGTGCCAGCAGTTGGGACAGGGGAAGGTATGGCTACACCTTC. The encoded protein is CASSWDRGRYGYTF.

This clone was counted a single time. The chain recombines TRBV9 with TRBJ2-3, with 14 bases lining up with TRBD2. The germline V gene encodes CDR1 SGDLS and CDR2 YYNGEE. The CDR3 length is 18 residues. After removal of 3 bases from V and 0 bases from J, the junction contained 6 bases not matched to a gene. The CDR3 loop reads CASSAGTSGGLSTDTQYF. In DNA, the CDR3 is TGTGCCAGCAGCGCCGGGACTAGCGGGGGCCTTAGCACAGATACGCAGTATTTT.

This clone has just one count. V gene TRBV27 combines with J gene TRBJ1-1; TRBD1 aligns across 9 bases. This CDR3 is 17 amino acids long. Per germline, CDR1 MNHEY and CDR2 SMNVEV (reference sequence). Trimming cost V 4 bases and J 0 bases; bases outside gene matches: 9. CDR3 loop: CASSWGQGESMNTEAFF. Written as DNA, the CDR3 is TGTGCCAGCAGTTGGGGACAGGGAGAGTCCATGAACACTGAAGCTTTCTTT.

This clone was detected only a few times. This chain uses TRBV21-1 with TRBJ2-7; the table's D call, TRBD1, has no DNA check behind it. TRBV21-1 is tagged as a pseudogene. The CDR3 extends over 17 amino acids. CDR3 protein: CASSQFRDSAPPYEQYF. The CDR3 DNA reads TGTGCCAGCAGCCAGTTCCGGGACAGCGCTCCTCCTTACGAGCAGTACTTC.

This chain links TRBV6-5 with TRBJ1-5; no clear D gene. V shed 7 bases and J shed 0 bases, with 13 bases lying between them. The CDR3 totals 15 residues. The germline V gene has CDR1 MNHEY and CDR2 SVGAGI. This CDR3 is CASNWVGDSNQPQHF. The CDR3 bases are TGTGCCAGCAATTGGGTCGGAGATAGCAATCAGCCCCAGCATTTT.

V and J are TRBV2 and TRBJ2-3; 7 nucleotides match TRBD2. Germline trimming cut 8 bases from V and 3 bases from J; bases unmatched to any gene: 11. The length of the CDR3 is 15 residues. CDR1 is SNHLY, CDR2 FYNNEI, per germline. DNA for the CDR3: TGTGCCAGCCTGACTAGCAGCGCAGTGACAGATACGCAGTATTTT. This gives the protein CASLTSSAVTDTQYF.

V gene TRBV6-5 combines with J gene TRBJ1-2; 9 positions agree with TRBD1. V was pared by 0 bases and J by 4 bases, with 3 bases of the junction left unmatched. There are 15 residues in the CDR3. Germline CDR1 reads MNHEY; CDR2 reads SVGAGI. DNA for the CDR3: TGTGCCAGCAGTTACTCGGGACAGGGACTCTATGGCTACACCTTC. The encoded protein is CASSYSGQGLYGYTF.

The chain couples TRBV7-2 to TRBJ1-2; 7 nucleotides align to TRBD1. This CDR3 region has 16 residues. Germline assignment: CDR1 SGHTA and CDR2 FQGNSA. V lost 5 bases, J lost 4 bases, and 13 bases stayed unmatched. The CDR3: CASSPYTTGIIYGYTF. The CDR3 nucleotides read TGTGCCAGCAGCCCCTACACGACAGGGATCATCTATGGCTACACCTTC. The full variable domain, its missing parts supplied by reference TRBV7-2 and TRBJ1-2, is GAGVSQSPSNKVTEKGKDVELRCDPISGHTALYWYRQSLGQGLEFLIYFQGNSAPDKSGLPSDRFSAERTGGSVSTLTIQRTQQEDSAVYLCASSPYTTGIIYGYTFGSGTRLTVV.

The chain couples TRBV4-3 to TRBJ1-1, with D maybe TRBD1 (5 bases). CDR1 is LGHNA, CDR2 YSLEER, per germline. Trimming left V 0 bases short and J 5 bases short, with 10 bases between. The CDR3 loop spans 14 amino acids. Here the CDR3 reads CASSQDFGGTEAFF. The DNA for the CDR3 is TGCGCCAGCAGCCAAGATTTCGGGGGGACTGAAGCTTTCTTT.

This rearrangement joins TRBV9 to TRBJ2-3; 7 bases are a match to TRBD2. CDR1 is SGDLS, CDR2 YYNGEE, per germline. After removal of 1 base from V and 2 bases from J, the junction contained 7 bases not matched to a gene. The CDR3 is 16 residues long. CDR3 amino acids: CASSVTRGGITDTQYF. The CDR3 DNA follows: TGTGCCAGCAGCGTAACGCGCGGGGGTATCACAGATACGCAGTATTTT.

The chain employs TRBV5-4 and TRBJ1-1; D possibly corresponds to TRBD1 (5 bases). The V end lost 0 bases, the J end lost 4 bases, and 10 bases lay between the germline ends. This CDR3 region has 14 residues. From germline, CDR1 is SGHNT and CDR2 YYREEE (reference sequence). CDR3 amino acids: CASSLEGLSTEAFF. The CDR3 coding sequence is TGTGCCAGCAGCTTGGAGGGGTTGAGCACTGAAGCTTTCTTT. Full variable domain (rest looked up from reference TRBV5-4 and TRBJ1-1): ETGVTQSPTHLIKTRGQQVTLRCSSQSGHNTVSWYQQALGQGPQFIFQYYREEENGRGNFPPRFSGLQFPNYSSELNVNALELDDSALYLCASSLEGLSTEAFFGQGTRLTVV.

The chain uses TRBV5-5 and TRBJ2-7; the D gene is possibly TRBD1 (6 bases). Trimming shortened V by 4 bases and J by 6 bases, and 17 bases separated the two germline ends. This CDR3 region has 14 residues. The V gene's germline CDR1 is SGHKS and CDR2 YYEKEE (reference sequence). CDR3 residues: CASSLGQGMGEQYF. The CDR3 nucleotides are TGTGCCAGCAGCCTGGGACAAGGAATGGGCGAGCAGTACTTC.

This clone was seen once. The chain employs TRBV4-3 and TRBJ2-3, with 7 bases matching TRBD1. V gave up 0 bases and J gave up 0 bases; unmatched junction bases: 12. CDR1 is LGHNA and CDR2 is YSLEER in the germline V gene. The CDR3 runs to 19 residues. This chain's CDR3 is CASSQDLMSGTASTDTQYF. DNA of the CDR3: TGCGCCAGCAGCCAAGATTTGATGTCCGGGACAGCAAGCACAGATACGCAGTATTTT.

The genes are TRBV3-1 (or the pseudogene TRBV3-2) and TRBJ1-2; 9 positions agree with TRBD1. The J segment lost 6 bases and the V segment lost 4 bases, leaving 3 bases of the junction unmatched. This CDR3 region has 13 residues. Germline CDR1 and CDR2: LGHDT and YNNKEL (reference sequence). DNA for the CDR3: TGTGCCAGCAGCCCCCGGACAGGGGATGGCTACACCTTC. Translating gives CASSPRTGDGYTF.

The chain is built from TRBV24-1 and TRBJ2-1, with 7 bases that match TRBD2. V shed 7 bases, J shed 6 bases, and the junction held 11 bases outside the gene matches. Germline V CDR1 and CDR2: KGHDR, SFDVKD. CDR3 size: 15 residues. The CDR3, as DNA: TGTGCCACCAGCGGAGAAGCGGGGAGCGGCAATGAGCAGTTCTTC. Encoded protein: CATSGEAGSGNEQFF.

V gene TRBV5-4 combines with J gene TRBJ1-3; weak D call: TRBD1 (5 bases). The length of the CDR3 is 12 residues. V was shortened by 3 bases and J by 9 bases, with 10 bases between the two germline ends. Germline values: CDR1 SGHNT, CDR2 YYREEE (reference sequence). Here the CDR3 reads CASSSGEGTIYF. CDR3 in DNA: TGTGCCAGCAGCTCGGGGGAGGGCACCATATATTTT.

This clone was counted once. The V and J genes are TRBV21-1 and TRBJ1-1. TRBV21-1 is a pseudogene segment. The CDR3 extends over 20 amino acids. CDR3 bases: TGTGCCAGCAGCAAGAAAGGTCTTAGGGCGGAGGGCCTTATGAACACTGAAGCTTTCTTT. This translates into CASSKKGLRAEGLMNTEAFF.

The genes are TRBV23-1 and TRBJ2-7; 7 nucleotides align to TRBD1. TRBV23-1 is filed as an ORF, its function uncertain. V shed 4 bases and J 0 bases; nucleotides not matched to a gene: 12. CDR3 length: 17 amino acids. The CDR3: CASSLQPRGQRSYEQYF. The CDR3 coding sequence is TGCGCCAGCAGTCTCCAGCCACGGGGACAGCGCTCCTACGAGCAGTACTTC.

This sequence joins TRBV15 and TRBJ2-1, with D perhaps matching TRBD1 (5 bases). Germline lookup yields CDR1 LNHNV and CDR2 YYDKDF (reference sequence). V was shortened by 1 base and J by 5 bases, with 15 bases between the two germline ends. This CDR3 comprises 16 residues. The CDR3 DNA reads TGTGCCACCAGCAGAGGATCAGGGTCGGTTAACAATGAGCAGTTCTTC. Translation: CATSRGSGSVNNEQFF.

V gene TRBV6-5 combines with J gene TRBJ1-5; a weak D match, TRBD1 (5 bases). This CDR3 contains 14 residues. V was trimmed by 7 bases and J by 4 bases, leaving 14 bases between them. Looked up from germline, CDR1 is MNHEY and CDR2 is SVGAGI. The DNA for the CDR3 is TGTGCCAGCACCCAAAGGCAGGGAAATCAGCCCCAGCATTTT. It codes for CASTQRQGNQPQHF.

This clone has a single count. The DNA of the CDR3 is TGCGCCAGCAGGGGACAGGGAGATTATGGCTACACCTTC. It translates to CASRGQGDYGYTF. The gene calls are TRBV4-1 and TRBJ1-2, with 9 bases fitting TRBD1. The CDR3 has 13 residues. The germline gives CDR1 MGHRA, CDR2 YSYEKL. Trimming removed 6 bases from V and 5 bases from J; junction bases left unmatched: 4.

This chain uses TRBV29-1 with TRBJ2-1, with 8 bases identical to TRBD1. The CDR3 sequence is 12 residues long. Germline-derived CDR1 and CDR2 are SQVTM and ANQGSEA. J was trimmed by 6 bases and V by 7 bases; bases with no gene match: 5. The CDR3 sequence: CSDRQGTNEQFF. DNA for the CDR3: TGCAGCGACCGACAGGGGACCAATGAGCAGTTCTTC.

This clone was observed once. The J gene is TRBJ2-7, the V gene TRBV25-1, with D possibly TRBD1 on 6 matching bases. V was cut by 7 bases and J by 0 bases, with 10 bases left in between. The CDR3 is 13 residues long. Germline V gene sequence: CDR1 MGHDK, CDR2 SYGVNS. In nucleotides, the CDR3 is TGTGCCAGCAAAGACAGGAGCTCCTACGAGCAGTACTTC. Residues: CASKDRSSYEQYF.

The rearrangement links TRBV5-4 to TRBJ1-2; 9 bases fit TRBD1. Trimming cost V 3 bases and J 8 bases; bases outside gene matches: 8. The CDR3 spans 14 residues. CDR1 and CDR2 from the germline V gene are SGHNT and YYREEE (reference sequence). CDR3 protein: CASSSLQGAGGYTF. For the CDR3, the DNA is TGTGCCAGCAGCTCTTTACAGGGGGCGGGAGGCTACACCTTC.

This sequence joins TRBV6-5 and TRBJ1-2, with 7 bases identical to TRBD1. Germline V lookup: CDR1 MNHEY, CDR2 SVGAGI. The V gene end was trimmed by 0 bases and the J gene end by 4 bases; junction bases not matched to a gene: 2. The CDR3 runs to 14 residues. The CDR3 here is CASSYSGQIYGYTF. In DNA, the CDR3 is TGTGCCAGCAGTTACTCGGGACAGATCTATGGCTACACCTTC.